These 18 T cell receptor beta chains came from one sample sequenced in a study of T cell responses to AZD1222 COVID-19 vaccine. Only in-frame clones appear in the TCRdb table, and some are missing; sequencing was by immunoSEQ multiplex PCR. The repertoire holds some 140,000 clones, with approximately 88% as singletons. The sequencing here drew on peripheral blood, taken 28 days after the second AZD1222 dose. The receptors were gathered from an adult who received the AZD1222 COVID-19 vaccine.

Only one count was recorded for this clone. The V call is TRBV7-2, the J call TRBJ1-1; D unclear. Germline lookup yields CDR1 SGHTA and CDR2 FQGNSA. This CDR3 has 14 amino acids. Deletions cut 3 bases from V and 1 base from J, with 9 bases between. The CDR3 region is CASSFSPGNTEAFF. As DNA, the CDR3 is TGTGCCAGCAGCTTTAGTCCCGGGAACACTGAAGCTTTCTTT.

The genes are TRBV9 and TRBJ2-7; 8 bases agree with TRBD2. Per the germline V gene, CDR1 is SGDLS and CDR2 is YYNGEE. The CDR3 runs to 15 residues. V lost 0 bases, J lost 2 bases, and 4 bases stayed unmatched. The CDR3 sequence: CASSVGRGGTYEQYF. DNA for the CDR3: TGTGCCAGCAGCGTAGGTCGGGGGGGTACCTACGAGCAGTACTTC.

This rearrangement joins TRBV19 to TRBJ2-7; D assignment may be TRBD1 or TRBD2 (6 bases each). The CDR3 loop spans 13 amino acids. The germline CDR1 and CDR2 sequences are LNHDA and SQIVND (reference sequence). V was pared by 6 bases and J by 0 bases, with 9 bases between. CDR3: CASSGGLSYEQYF. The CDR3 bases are TGTGCCAGTAGCGGGGGCCTCTCCTACGAGCAGTACTTC. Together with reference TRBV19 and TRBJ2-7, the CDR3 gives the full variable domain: DGGITQSPKYLFRKEGQNVTLSCEQNLNHDAMYWYRQDPGQGLRLIYYSQIVNDFQKGDIAEGYSVSREKKESFPLTVTSAQKNPTAFYLCASSGGLSYEQYFGPGTRLTVT.

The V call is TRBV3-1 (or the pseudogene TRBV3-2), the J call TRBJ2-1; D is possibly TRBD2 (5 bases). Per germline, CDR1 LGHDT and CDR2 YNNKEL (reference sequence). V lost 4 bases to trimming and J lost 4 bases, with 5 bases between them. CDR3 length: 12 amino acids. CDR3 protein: CASSRTYNEQFF. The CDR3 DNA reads TGTGCCAGCAGCCGGACTTACAATGAGCAGTTCTTC.

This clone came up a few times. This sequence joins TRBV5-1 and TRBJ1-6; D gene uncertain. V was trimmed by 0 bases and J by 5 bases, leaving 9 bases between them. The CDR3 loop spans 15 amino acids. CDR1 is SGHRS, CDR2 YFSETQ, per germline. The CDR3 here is CASSLANADNSPLHF. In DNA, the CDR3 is TGCGCCAGCAGCTTGGCCAATGCGGATAATTCACCCCTCCACTTT.

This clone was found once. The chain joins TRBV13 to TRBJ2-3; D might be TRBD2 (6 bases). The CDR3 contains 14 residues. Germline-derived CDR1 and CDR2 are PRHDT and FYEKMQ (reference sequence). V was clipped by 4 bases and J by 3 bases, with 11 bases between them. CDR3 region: CASSSTAGTDTQYF. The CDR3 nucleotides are TGTGCCAGCAGCTCAACCGCGGGGACAGATACGCAGTATTTT. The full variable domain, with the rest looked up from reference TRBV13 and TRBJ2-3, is AAGVIQSPRHLIKEKRETATLKCYPIPRHDTVYWYQQGPGQDPQFLISFYEKMQSDKGSIPDRFSAQQFSDYHSELNMSSLELGDSALYFCASSSTAGTDTQYFGPGTRLTVL.

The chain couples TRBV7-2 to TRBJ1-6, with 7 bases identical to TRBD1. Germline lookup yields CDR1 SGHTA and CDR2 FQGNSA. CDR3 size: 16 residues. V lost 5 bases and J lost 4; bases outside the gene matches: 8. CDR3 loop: CASSGAGTEYNSPLHF. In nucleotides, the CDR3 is TGTGCCAGCAGCGGGGCCGGGACAGAATATAATTCACCCCTCCACTTT.

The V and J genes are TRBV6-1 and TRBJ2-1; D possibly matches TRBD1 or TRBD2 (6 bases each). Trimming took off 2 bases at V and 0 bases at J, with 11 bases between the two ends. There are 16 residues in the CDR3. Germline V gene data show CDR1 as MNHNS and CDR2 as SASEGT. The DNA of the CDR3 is TGTGCCAGCAGTGAATGGAGGGGGAGCTCCTACAATGAGCAGTTCTTC. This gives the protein CASSEWRGSSYNEQFF.

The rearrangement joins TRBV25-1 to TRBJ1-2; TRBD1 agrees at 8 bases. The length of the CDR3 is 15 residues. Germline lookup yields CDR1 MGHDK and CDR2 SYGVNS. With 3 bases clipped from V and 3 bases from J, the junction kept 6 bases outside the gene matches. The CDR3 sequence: CASSEATGVDYGYTF. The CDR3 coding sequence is TGTGCCAGCAGTGAGGCGACAGGGGTGGACTATGGCTACACCTTC.

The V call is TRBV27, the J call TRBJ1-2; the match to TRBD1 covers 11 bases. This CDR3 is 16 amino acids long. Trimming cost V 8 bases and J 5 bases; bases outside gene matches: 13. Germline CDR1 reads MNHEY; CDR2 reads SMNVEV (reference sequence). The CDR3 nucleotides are TGTGCCAGCCGAGGGACAGGGGGAGGATTTCGGTATGGCTACACCTTC. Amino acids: CASRGTGGGFRYGYTF.

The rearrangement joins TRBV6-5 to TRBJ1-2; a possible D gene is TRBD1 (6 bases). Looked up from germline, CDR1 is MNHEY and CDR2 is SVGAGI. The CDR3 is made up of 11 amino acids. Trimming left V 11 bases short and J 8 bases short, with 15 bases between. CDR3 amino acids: CAGGGGKGYTF. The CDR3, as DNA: TGTGCCGGAGGGGGAGGAAAGGGCTACACCTTC.

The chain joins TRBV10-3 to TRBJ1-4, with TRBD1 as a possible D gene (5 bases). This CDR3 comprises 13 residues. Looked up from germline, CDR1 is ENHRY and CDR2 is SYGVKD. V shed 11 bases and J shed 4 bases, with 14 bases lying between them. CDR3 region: CASRQGLNEKLFF. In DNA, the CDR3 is TGTGCCTCCCGTCAGGGCCTTAATGAAAAACTGTTTTTT.

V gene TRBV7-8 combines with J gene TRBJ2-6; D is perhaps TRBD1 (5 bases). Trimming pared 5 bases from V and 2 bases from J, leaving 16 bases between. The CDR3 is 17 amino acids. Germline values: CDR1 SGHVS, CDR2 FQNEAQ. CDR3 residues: CASSRQVGEAGANVLTF. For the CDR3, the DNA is TGTGCCAGCAGCCGACAAGTAGGGGAAGCTGGGGCCAACGTCCTGACTTTC.

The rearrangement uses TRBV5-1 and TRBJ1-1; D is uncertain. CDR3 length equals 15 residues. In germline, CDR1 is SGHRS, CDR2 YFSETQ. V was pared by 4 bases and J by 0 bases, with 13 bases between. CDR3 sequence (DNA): TGCGCCAGCAGCGAGAATCTATGGATGAACACTGAAGCTTTCTTT. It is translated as CASSENLWMNTEAFF.

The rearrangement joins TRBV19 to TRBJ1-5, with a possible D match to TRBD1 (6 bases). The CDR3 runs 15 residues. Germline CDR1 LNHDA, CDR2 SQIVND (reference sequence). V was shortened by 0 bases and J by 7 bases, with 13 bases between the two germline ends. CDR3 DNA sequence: TGTGCCAGTAGTATAGATTCTACAGGGCGGCAGCCCCAGCATTTT. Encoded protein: CASSIDSTGRQPQHF.

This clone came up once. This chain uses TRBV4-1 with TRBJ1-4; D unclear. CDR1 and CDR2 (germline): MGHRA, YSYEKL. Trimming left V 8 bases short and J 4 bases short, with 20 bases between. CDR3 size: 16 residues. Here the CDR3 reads CASSLSEGGVNEKLFF. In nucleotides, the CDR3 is TGCGCCAGCTCCTTAAGCGAGGGTGGGGTTAATGAAAAACTGTTTTTT.

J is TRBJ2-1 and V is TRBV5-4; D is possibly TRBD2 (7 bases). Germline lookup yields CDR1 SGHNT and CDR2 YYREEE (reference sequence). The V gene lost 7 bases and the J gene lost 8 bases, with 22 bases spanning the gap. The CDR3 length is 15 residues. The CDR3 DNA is TGTGCCAGCTCCCTTGTGGCGGGGGCCGGGGATGAGCAGTTCTTC. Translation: CASSLVAGAGDEQFF. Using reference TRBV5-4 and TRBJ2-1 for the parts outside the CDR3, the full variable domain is ETGVTQSPTHLIKTRGQQVTLRCSSQSGHNTVSWYQQALGQGPQFIFQYYREEENGRGNFPPRFSGLQFPNYSSELNVNALELDDSALYLCASSLVAGAGDEQFFGPGTRLTVL.

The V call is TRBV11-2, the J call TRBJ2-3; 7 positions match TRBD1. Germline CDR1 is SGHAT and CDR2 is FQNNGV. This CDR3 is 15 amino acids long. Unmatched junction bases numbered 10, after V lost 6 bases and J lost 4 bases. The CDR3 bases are TGTGCCAGCAGGTACCGTCCGGGGACAGCAGATACGCAGTATTTT. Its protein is CASRYRPGTADTQYF.